One T cell receptor (beta chain) is described in this entry. Its antigen remains unknown. As for time point: newly diagnosed GD, antithyroid drugs for less than 3 months. Generation of the TCR library employed RNA extracted from PBMCs. The entry originates in a study of regulatory T cells in long-lasting Graves disease. Study-wide points: Segments TRBV28, TRBJ1-2 and TRBJ2-5 showed preferential usage in persistent disease.

TCR beta libraries were built with iRepertoire HTBI primers and Arm-PCR of CDR3 regions. TCRdb itself ran the multiplex PCR reads through MiXCR, one entry per CDR3 protein. The table has fewer than 650,000 distinct CDR3 sequences, roughly 15% seen once. CDR3 length equals 14 residues. Germline V gene lookup returns CDR1 LNHDA and CDR2 SQIVND (reference sequence). Trimming cost V 7 bases and J 4 bases, with 13 bases left between them. These data also featured in a second study, about T cells in Graves' hyperthyroidism and ophthalmopathy.

The sequences come from peripheral blood mononuclear cells (PBMCs), collected at new diagnosis, from a patient treated with antithyroid drugs. The V and J genes are TRBV19 and TRBJ2-2; D is unclear. The TCR was taken from a woman in her thirties with Graves disease. This CDR3 is CASKSGGSTGELFF. CDR3 nucleotides: TGTGCCAGTAAATCAGGCGGATCCACCGGGGAGCTGTTTTTT. Variable domain in full (rest from reference TRBV19 and TRBJ2-2): DGGITQSPKYLFRKEGQNVTLSCEQNLNHDAMYWYRQDPGQGLRLIYYSQIVNDFQKGDIAEGYSVSREKKESFPLTVTSAQKNPTAFYLCASKSGGSTGELFFGEGSRLTVL.